One T cell receptor (beta chain) is described in this entry. The target of this receptor is not known. No much larger clone exists at a distance of one base, and base qualities are not known. The entry originates in a study of a mutant IDH1 vaccine in newly diagnosed glioma (dated by TCRdb to the early 2020s). Regarding the research as a whole: Vaccination started 4-6 weeks after radiotherapy alone, or was given together with temozolomide cycles in the groups whose treatment included chemotherapy. Six visits were used for peripheral blood collection: V03 (baseline), V05, V07, V10, V12 and V13. For exploratory analyses, about two dozen treated patients had longitudinal TCRB deep sequencing done wherever samples were available. Of the approximately 34 patients who were treated, 62.5% were male and approximately 40% were female, and the mean age was about 40 years. The week-35 safety follow-up took place at visit V12, and the week-47 end of study took place at visit V13. Before enrollment, patients had received standard therapy of radiotherapy alone, temozolomide alone, or radiochemotherapy with temozolomide; most received the combination.

Preparation of the library involved the immunoSEQ multiplex PCR assay. The hsTCRB Kit was used according to the manufacturer's protocol to amplify rearranged TCR beta chain sequences. Sequencing of TCRB libraries was carried out on an Illumina MiSeq. For the original study's pipeline: The proprietary platform of the kit vendor was used for demultiplexing, trimming and gene mapping. This is the immuneACCESS table as TCRdb keeps it, with only in-frame sequences that have V and J called. A part of the clones is gone; compared with another copy, unresolved V genes explain less than half, and the rest is unexplained. That table is the source of V, J and clone size, and D and trimming were worked out from the DNA. A total of approximately 80,000 clones appear in this sample, over 75% of them only once. The ten largest clones capture 5% to 6.5% of the sample. Sample time point, as interpreted from the label and publication: week 47, end of study. A 20-mer mutant IDH1 peptide at 300 micrograms in Montanide made up each vaccine dose, which was injected subcutaneously together with topical imiquimod. Eight vaccinations were administered to patients in weeks 1, 3, 5, 7, 11, 15, 19 and 23, corresponding to visits V03 through V10. All donors had newly diagnosed IDH1-mutant astrocytomas of WHO grade 3 or 4 that showed loss of nuclear ATRX. The samples were drawn from NOA16, a multicentre, single-arm, open-label phase I trial in Germany that tested a mutant IDH1 peptide vaccine in humans for the first time. The DNeasy Blood and Tissue Kit was used to extract genomic DNA from EDTA blood for TCRB sequencing.

Here V drops 7 bases and J drops 2 bases, and the junction holds 3 bases not matched to any gene. The CDR3 runs 13 residues from the cysteine to the phenylalanine. Only the CDR3 region is kept as DNA, spanning 39 bases read in frame from base 1. Looking up the germline V gene (reference sequence) yields CDR1 SGHAT and CDR2 FQDESV. Overall results and qualifications from the work: Immune responses induced by the vaccine were seen in over 90% of patients across multiple MHC alleles. Availability determined which PBMC samples were chosen for TCRB deep sequencing. No apparent relationship was observed between pseudoprogression and alterations in the top peripheral T cell clonotypes detected by TCRB sequencing. The authors stated that sample limitations prevented analyses of patient blood samples from being reproduced.

The chain is assembled from TRBV11-1 and TRBJ1-1; 8 bases in the junction line up with TRBD1. This receptor was identified in a man in his forties with glioma. This sample comprised PBMCs, obtained from a glioma patient whose treatment included an IDH1 peptide vaccine. The DNA reads as follows: TGTGCCAGCACGGACAGGGACAACACTGAAGCTTTCTTT. The translation is CASTDRDNTEAFF.